The 24 T cell receptor beta chains below come from one sample, sequenced in a study of blood T cell repertoires in COVID-19. Libraries were prepared by immunoSEQ multiplex PCR; TCRdb keeps only in-frame clonotypes and omits some of them. The repertoire includes under 150,000 clones, 70% to 85% of them detected once, and approximately 9.5% sits in the top ten. Sequencing was performed on peripheral blood. The receptors derive from a woman of 80 years or more in a cohort sampled during active or convalescent COVID-19.

In its sample, this clone was seen a few times. This chain links TRBV30 with TRBJ1-1, with D tentatively TRBD1 (5 bases). Trimming pared 2 bases from V and 5 bases from J, leaving 12 bases between. The CDR3 consists of 13 residues. CDR1 GTSNPN and CDR2 SVGIG come from the germline V gene (reference sequence). In DNA, the CDR3 is TGTGCCTGGAGTTGGGGGGGACGTACTGAAGCTTTCTTT. Residues: CAWSWGGRTEAFF.

This clone was found a few times. This chain links TRBV9 with TRBJ1-2, with D perhaps matching TRBD1 (5 bases). V lost 4 bases and J lost 7, with 14 bases in between. This CDR3 has 13 residues. Germline V lookup: CDR1 SGDLS, CDR2 YYNGEE. The CDR3 coding sequence is TGTGCCAGCAGCCCCCCACAGGAGTCTGGCTACACCTTC. Protein product: CASSPPQESGYTF.

The count of this clone is one. The chain employs TRBV5-1 and TRBJ1-1, with 7 bases that match TRBD1. Per the germline V gene, CDR1 is SGHRS and CDR2 is YFSETQ. This CDR3 has 16 residues. The trim removed 4 bases at V and 5 bases at J, leaving 14 bases unmatched. For the CDR3, the DNA is TGCGCCAGCAGCCTTCGGGACAGCTTAGTTCGGACTGAAGCTTTCTTT. Amino acids: CASSLRDSLVRTEAFF. The full variable domain, with the rest looked up from reference TRBV5-1 and TRBJ1-1, is KAGVTQTPRYLIKTRGQQVTLSCSPISGHRSVSWYQQTPGQGLQFLFEYFSETQRNKGNFPGRFSGRQFSNSRSEMNVSTLELGDSALYLCASSLRDSLVRTEAFFGQGTRLTVV.

The rearrangement joins TRBV21-1 to TRBJ1-4. TRBV21-1 is described as a pseudogene. The CDR3 length is 13 residues. As DNA, the CDR3 is TGTGCCAGCAGCAAAGGACCGGGTGAAAAACTGTTTTTT. Its protein is CASSKGPGEKLFF.

The chain employs TRBV7-6 and TRBJ2-3; 9 nucleotides line up with TRBD2. Per the germline V gene, CDR1 is SGHVS and CDR2 is FNYEAQ. The CDR3 loop spans 17 amino acids. V lost 5 bases, J lost 0 bases, and 9 bases stayed unmatched. CDR3 amino acids: CASSPLAGGTSTDTQYF. For the CDR3, the DNA is TGTGCCAGCAGCCCCCTTGCGGGGGGGACTAGCACAGATACGCAGTATTTT.

V usage is TRBV5-3 and J usage is TRBJ2-5; 12 nucleotides match TRBD2. TRBV5-3 is identified as an open reading frame with a role that is uncertain. CDR3 size: 18 residues. V was pared by 1 base and J by 0 bases, with 7 bases of the junction left unmatched. CDR3 sequence (DNA): TGTGCCAGAAGCTTGCCCCGACGACTAGCGGGGGACCAAGAGACCCAGTACTTC. Its translation is CARSLPRRLAGDQETQYF.

The CDR3: CASSPAERSYEQYF. CDR3 bases: TGCGCCAGCAGCCCCGCAGAACGCTCCTACGAGCAGTACTTC. The gene calls are TRBV4-1 and TRBJ2-7; D unclear. CDR1 is MGHRA and CDR2 is YSYEKL in the germline V gene. The ends were cut back, 4 bases at V and 0 bases at J, with 10 bases in the middle. This CDR3 comprises 14 residues.

The genes are TRBV5-1 and TRBJ1-1, with D unresolved. Trimming removed 1 base at V and 0 bases at J, with 4 bases between. This CDR3 comprises 13 residues. The germline V gene has CDR1 SGHRS and CDR2 YFSETQ. The CDR3 DNA follows: TGCGCCAGCAGCTTGCTCCTGAACACTGAAGCTTTCTTT. It specifies CASSLLLNTEAFF.

The J gene is TRBJ1-3, the V gene TRBV4-3; TRBD1 is a possible D gene (5 bases). V dropped 1 base and J dropped 3 bases, with 7 bases sitting between them. The CDR3 is 14 residues long. From germline, CDR1 is LGHNA and CDR2 YSLEER. The CDR3 is CASSQGGYGNTIYF. DNA for the CDR3: TGCGCCAGCAGCCAAGGGGGCTATGGAAACACCATATATTTT.

The gene calls are TRBV15 and TRBJ1-1; D may be TRBD1 (6 bases). Trimming shortened V by 8 bases and J by 1 base, and 14 bases separated the two germline ends. The CDR3 totals 14 residues. The germline V gene encodes CDR1 LNHNV and CDR2 YYDKDF (reference sequence). CDR3 sequence (DNA): TGTGCCACCGCGAAATGGGGACAGAACACTGAAGCTTTCTTT. It is translated as CATAKWGQNTEAFF. Full variable domain (rest looked up from reference TRBV15 and TRBJ1-1): DAMVIQNPRYQVTQFGKPVTLSCSQTLNHNVMYWYQQKSSQAPKLLFHYYDKDFNNEADTPDNFQSRRPNTSFCFLDIRSPGLGDTAMYLCATAKWGQNTEAFFGQGTRLTVV.

The V call is TRBV28, the J call TRBJ2-5; TRBD1 matches 7 bases. V shed 6 bases, J shed 5 bases, and the junction held 6 bases outside the gene matches. The CDR3 has 13 amino acids. In germline, CDR1 is MDHEN, CDR2 SYDVKM. The CDR3 DNA follows: TGTGCCAGCAGGCGACAGGGAACGGAGACCCAGTACTTC. Translating it yields CASRRQGTETQYF.

The chain is built from TRBV6-6 and TRBJ2-2; possibly TRBD2 for D (5 bases). This CDR3 is 12 amino acids long. From germline, CDR1 is MNHNY and CDR2 SVGAGI (reference sequence). Trimming shortened V by 6 bases and J by 8 bases, and 10 bases separated the two germline ends. The CDR3 sequence is CASSPGVGELFF. The DNA of the CDR3 is TGTGCCAGCAGCCCCGGGGTAGGGGAGCTGTTTTTT.

J is TRBJ2-7 and V is TRBV18, with a tentative D call TRBD2 (6 bases). The CDR3 is made up of 15 amino acids. The V end lost 1 base, the J end lost 5 bases, and 15 bases lay between the germline ends. Germline CDR1 KGHSH, CDR2 LQKENI. For the CDR3, the DNA is TGTGCCAGCTCACCACTCGCCGGGGGTAAGGACGAGCAGTACTTC. It is translated as CASSPLAGGKDEQYF.

The V and J genes are TRBV5-1 and TRBJ2-1, with TRBD2 matching 14 bases. CDR1 and CDR2 (germline): SGHRS, YFSETQ. The V and J ends lost 6 bases and 10 bases, in that order; junction bases with no gene match: 6. The CDR3 has 14 amino acids. CDR3 sequence: CASTWTSGGREQFF. The CDR3 coding sequence is TGCGCCAGCACATGGACTAGCGGGGGGCGAGAGCAGTTCTTC.

The V call is TRBV7-6, the J call TRBJ1-1, with D perhaps matching TRBD1 (5 bases). This CDR3 region has 16 residues. Trimming removed 1 base from V and 5 bases from J, with 17 bases in between. Germline V gives CDR1 SGHVS, CDR2 FNYEAQ. In DNA form, the CDR3 reads TGTGCCAGCAGCTTAGTGGAGGGGTTAATCCAAACTGAAGCTTTCTTT. Its translation is CASSLVEGLIQTEAFF.

The chain couples TRBV11-1 to TRBJ2-3; weak D call: TRBD2 (6 bases). The CDR3 spans 14 residues. Germline values: CDR1 SGHAT, CDR2 FQDESV (reference sequence). Trimming pared 5 bases from V and 4 bases from J, leaving 13 bases between. This CDR3 reads CASSAPLAADTQYF. The DNA of the CDR3 is TGTGCCAGCAGCGCCCCACTAGCAGCAGATACGCAGTATTTT.

The chain joins TRBV6-6 to TRBJ1-5; no reliable D call. The germline V gene encodes CDR1 MNHNY and CDR2 SVGAGI (reference sequence). With 6 bases removed from V and 1 base from J, the gap between germline ends came to 7 bases. CDR3 size: 13 residues. CDR3 in amino acids: CASRPKSNQPQHF. The DNA for the CDR3 is TGTGCCAGCAGACCTAAAAGCAATCAGCCCCAGCATTTT.

As DNA, the CDR3 is TGCGCCAGCAGCCCAGCGGGGGGGGGAGAGACCCAGTACTTC. Protein: CASSPAGGGETQYF. This chain connects TRBV5-1 to TRBJ2-5, with 10 bases fitting TRBD2. Germline V gene sequence: CDR1 SGHRS, CDR2 YFSETQ. CDR3 length: 14 amino acids. With V trimmed by 4 bases and J by 4 bases, 4 bases remained unmatched.

J is TRBJ1-2 and V is TRBV10-3, with a weak D call TRBD1 (5 bases). The CDR3 sequence is 15 residues long. V lost 3 bases and J lost 4, with 15 bases in between. CDR1 is ENHRY and CDR2 is SYGVKD in the germline V gene. CDR3 region: CAISEAGTGAYGYTF. In nucleotides, the CDR3 is TGTGCCATCAGTGAAGCAGGGACTGGCGCCTATGGCTACACCTTC.

The V gene is TRBV5-1, the J gene TRBJ2-5; 10 nucleotides match TRBD2. The germline gives CDR1 SGHRS, CDR2 YFSETQ. The V segment lost 4 bases and the J segment 5 bases; nucleotides outside the gene matches: 8. CDR3 length: 15 amino acids. The CDR3 is CASSPGLAAMETQYF. The DNA for the CDR3 is TGCGCCAGCAGCCCCGGACTAGCGGCTATGGAGACCCAGTACTTC.

J is TRBJ1-1 and V is TRBV2; 7 nucleotides match TRBD1. V was clipped by 7 bases and J by 0 bases; unmatched bases: 5. There are 14 residues in the CDR3. Per the germline V gene, CDR1 is SNHLY and CDR2 is FYNNEI. The CDR3 nucleotides read TGTGCCAGCAAACAGGGGCCCATGAACACTGAAGCTTTCTTT. It codes for CASKQGPMNTEAFF.

This clone appeared a single time. The rearrangement links TRBV3-1 (or the pseudogene TRBV3-2) to TRBJ1-2; D remains ambiguous. The V gene's germline CDR1 is LGHDT and CDR2 YNNKEL (reference sequence). There are 15 residues in the CDR3. V was clipped by 4 bases and J by 5 bases, with 17 bases between them. This CDR3 reads CASSPGPTAGYGYTF. The CDR3 coding sequence is TGTGCCAGCAGCCCCGGCCCAACGGCGGGTTATGGCTACACCTTC.

The chain joins TRBV5-3 to TRBJ2-6; TRBD2 agrees at 8 bases. TRBV5-3 carries the ORF label, with uncertain function. The length of the CDR3 is 22 residues. J lost 0 bases, V lost 4 bases, and 21 bases had no gene match. The CDR3 here is CARSGPRGAISQTHSGANVLTF. The CDR3, as DNA: TGTGCCAGAAGCGGGCCGCGGGGGGCAATTTCCCAAACGCACTCTGGGGCCAACGTCCTGACTTTC.

A word on this clone: The sample has other DNA sequences that encode this CDR3 too. The chain carries TRBV11-2 and TRBJ1-1; a weak D match, TRBD1 (5 bases). Per the germline V gene, CDR1 is SGHAT and CDR2 is FQNNGV. Trimming cost V 5 bases and J 3 bases, with 10 bases left between them. This CDR3 comprises 13 residues. In DNA form, the CDR3 reads TGTGCCAGCAGCCTCCAGGGTTACACTGAAGCTTTCTTT. Encoded protein: CASSLQGYTEAFF.